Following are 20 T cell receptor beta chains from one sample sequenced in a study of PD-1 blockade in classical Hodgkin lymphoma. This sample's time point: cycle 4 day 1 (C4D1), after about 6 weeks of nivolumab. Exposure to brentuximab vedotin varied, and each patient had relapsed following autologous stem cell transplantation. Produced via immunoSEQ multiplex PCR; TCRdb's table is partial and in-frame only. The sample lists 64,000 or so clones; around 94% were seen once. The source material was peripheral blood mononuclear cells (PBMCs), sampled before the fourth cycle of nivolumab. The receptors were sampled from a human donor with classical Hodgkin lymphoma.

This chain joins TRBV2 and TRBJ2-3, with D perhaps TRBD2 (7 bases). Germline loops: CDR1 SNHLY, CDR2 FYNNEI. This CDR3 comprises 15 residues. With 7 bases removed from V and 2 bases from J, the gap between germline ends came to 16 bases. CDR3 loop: CASIIGGGLTDTQYF. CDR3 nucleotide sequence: TGTGCCAGCATCATAGGGGGGGGGCTCACAGATACGCAGTATTTT.

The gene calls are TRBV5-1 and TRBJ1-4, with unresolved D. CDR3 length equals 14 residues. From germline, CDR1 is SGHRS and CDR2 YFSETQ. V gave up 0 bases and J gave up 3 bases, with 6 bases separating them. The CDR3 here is CASSLGTSNEKLFF. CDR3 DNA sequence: TGCGCCAGCAGCTTGGGGACCTCTAATGAAAAACTGTTTTTT.

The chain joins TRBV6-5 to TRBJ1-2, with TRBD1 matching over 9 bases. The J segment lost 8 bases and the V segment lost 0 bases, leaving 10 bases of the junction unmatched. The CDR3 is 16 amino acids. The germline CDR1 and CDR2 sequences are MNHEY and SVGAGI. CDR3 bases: TGTGCCAGCAGTTACTCCTTTCCGGGACAGGGAGTAGGCTACACCTTC. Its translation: CASSYSFPGQGVGYTF.

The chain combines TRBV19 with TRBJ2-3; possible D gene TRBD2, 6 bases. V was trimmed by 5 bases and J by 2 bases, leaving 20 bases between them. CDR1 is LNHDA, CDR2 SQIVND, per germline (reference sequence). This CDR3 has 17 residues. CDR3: CASSVATGTVITDTQYF. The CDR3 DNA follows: TGTGCCAGTAGTGTCGCCACCGGGACTGTAATCACAGATACGCAGTATTTT.

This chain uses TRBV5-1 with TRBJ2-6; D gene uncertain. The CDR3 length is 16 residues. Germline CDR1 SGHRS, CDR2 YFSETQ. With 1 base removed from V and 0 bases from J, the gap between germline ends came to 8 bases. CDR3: CASSLLGNSGANVLTF. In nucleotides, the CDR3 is TGCGCCAGCAGCTTGCTGGGTAACTCTGGGGCCAACGTCCTGACTTTC.

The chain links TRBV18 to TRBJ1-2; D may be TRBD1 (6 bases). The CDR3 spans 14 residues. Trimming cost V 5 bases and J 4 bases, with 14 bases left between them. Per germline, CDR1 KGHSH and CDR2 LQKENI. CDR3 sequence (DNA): TGTGCCAGCTCAGCAAACAGGGATGGCTATGGCTACACCTTC. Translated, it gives CASSANRDGYGYTF.

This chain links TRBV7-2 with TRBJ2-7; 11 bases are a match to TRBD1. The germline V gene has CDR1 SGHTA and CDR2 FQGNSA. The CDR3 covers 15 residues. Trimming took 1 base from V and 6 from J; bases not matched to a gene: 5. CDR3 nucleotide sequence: TGTGCCAGCAGCTTAGGGACAGGGGGCGCGTTCGAGCAGTACTTC. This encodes CASSLGTGGAFEQYF.

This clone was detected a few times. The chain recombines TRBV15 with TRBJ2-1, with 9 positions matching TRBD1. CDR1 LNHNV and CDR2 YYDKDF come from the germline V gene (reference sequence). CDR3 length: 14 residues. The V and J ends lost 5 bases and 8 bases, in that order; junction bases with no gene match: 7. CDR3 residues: CATSYRDRVYEQFF. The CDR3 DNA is TGTGCCACCAGCTACCGGGACAGGGTCTATGAGCAGTTCTTC.

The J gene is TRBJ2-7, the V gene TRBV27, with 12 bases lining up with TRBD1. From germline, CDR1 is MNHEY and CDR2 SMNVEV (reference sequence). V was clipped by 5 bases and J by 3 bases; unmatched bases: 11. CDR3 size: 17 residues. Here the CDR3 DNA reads TGTGCCAGCAGTACAACCGGGACAGGGGGCGTAGGCTACGAGCAGTACTTC. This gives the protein CASSTTGTGGVGYEQYF.

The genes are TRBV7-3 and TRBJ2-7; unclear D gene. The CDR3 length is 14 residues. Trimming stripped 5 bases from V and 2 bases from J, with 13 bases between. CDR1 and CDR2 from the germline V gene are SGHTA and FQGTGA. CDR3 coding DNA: TGTGCCAGCAGCCCAGGTGGCTCACCCTACGAGCAGTACTTC. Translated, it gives CASSPGGSPYEQYF.

This chain's CDR3 is CASSIDAEDYEQYF. For the CDR3, the DNA is TGTGCCAGTAGTATTGACGCAGAAGACTACGAGCAGTACTTC. This chain joins TRBV19 and TRBJ2-7; D is ambiguous. The CDR3 extends over 14 amino acids. The germline gives CDR1 LNHDA, CDR2 SQIVND (reference sequence). V was clipped by 3 bases and J by 3 bases, with 12 bases between them.

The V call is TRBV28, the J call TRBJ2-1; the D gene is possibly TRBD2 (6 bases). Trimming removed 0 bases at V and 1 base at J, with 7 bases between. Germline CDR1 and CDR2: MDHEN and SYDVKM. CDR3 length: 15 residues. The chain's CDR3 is CASSLWGGSYNEQFF. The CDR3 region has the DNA TGTGCCAGCAGTTTATGGGGAGGATCCTACAATGAGCAGTTCTTC.

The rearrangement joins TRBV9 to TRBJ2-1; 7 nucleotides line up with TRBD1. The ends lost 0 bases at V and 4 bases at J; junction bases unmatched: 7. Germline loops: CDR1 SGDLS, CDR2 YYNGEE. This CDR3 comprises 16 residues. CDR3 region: CASSVGLGTEYNEQFF. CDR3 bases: TGTGCCAGCAGCGTAGGACTCGGGACAGAGTACAATGAGCAGTTCTTC.

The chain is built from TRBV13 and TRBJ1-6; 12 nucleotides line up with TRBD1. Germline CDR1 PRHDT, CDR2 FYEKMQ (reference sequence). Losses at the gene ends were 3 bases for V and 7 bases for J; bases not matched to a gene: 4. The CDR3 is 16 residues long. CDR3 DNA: TGTGCCAGCAGCTTGGGACAGGGGGCGCGGAATTCACCCCTCCACTTT. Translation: CASSLGQGARNSPLHF.

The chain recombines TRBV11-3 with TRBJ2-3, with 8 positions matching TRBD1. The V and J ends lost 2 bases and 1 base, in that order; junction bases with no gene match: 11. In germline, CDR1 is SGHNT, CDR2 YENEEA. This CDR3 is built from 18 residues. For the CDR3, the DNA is TGTGCCAGCAGCTTAAGCGGATGGGGACAGGAGCGCACAGATACGCAGTATTTT. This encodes CASSLSGWGQERTDTQYF.

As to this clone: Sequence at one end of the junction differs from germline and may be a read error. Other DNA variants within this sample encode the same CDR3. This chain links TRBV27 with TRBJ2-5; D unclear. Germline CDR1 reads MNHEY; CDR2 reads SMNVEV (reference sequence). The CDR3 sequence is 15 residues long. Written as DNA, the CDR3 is TGTGCCAGCAGTCCCCGGCTTTGGGCCCAAGAAACCCAGTACTTC. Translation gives CASSPRLWAQETQYF.

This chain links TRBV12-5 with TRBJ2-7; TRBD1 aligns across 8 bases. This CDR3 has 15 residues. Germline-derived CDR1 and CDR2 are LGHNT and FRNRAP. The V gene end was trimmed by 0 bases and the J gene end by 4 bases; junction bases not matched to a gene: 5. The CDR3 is CASGLVGQGLYEQYF. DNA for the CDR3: TGTGCTAGTGGTTTGGTTGGACAGGGTTTATACGAGCAGTACTTC.

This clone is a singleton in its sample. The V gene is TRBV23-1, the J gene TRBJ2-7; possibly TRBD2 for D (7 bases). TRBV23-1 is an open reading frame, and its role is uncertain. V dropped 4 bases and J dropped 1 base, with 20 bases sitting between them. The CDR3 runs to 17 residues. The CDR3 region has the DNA TGCGCCAGCAGTCGACAGGAAGAGAGCGGGGTGTCCTACGAGCAGTACTTC. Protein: CASSRQEESGVSYEQYF.

The CDR3 DNA is TGCGCCAGCAGACCCACTAGCGGGCGGTACAATGAGCAGTTCTTC. Translating gives CASRPTSGRYNEQFF. The J gene is TRBJ2-1, the V gene TRBV5-1, with 9 bases that match TRBD2. CDR3 size: 15 residues. J gave up 4 bases and V 5 bases, and 7 bases lay outside the gene matches. The germline V gene encodes CDR1 SGHRS and CDR2 YFSETQ.

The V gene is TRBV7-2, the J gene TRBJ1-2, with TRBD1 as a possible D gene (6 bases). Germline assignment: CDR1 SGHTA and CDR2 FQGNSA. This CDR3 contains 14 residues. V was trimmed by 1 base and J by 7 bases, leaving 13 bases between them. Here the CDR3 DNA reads TGTGCCAGCAGCTTAGACCAGGGGCTAGGTGGCTACACCTTC. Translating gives CASSLDQGLGGYTF.